The 11 T cell receptor beta chains given below trace back to one sample, sequenced in a study of a mutant IDH1 vaccine in newly diagnosed glioma. Their antigens are not known. The assay was immunoSEQ multiplex PCR, and TCRdb's table has in-frame clones only and misses some. Here the sample spans some 130,000 clones, roughly 78% being singletons. Time point meaning: week 11, during vaccination. Vaccine doses each comprised 300 ug of mutant IDH1 20-mer peptide, with topical imiquimod. This specimen consisted of PBMCs, obtained from a glioma patient whose treatment included an IDH1 peptide vaccine. These receptors all come from a man in his forties or fifties with glioma.

V usage is TRBV29-1 and J usage is TRBJ1-1; D not resolved. CDR3 size: 12 residues. V was pared by 3 bases and J by 0 bases, with 5 bases between. Germline V gene sequence: CDR1 SQVTM, CDR2 ANQGSEA. The CDR3 is CSVDGMNTEAFF. The CDR3, as DNA: TGCAGCGTTGACGGGATGAACACTGAAGCTTTCTTT. The whole variable domain, remainder taken from reference TRBV29-1 and TRBJ1-1, is SAVISQKPSRDICQRGTSLTIQCQVDSQVTMMFWYRQQPGQSLTLIATANQGSEATYESGFVIDKFPISRPNLTFSTLTVSNMSPEDSSIYLCSVDGMNTEAFFGQGTRLTVV.

The gene calls are TRBV5-1 and TRBJ2-6, with D unclear. The CDR3 consists of 14 residues. The V and J ends lost 4 bases and 2 bases respectively, with 7 bases between them. Germline lookup yields CDR1 SGHRS and CDR2 YFSETQ. This CDR3 reads CASSPRAGANVLTF. The CDR3 DNA is TGCGCCAGCAGCCCCCGGGCTGGGGCCAACGTCCTGACTTTC.

This chain links TRBV18 with TRBJ1-1; 7 positions agree with TRBD1. This CDR3 is 14 amino acids long. Germline-derived CDR1 and CDR2 are KGHSH and LQKENI. V lost 2 bases, J lost 4 bases, and 4 bases stayed unmatched. The DNA for the CDR3 is TGTGCCAGCTCACCAGCAAGGGGGCGCACTGAAGCTTTCTTT. Protein product: CASSPARGRTEAFF.

The chain uses TRBV2 and TRBJ2-2; 8 nucleotides match TRBD1. Germline V CDR1 and CDR2: SNHLY, FYNNEI. The CDR3 loop spans 15 amino acids. V was pared by 1 base and J by 3 bases, with 1 base of the junction left unmatched. The CDR3 DNA sequence: TGTGCCAGCAGTGAAGGACAGGGGTACACCGGGGAGCTGTTTTTT. Amino acids: CASSEGQGYTGELFF.

The chain recombines TRBV7-9 with TRBJ1-2; 7 nucleotides line up with TRBD1. The CDR3 spans 15 residues. The V gene end was trimmed by 5 bases and the J gene end by 4 bases; junction bases not matched to a gene: 10. Germline CDR1 reads SEHNR; CDR2 reads FQNEAQ (reference sequence). CDR3 sequence: CASSHPGQLSYGYTF. CDR3 DNA sequence: TGTGCCAGCAGCCACCCGGGACAGCTAAGCTATGGCTACACCTTC.

The rearrangement joins TRBV6-4 to TRBJ1-3; D is possibly TRBD1 (5 bases). The CDR3 consists of 14 residues. Germline assignment: CDR1 MRHNA and CDR2 SNTAGT. V lost 9 bases, J lost 1 base, and 13 bases lay in between. CDR3 region: CARIKGESGNTIYF. DNA for the CDR3: TGTGCCAGAATCAAAGGGGAATCTGGAAACACCATATATTTT.

V is TRBV5-4 and J is TRBJ2-7; TRBD2 aligns across 10 bases. This CDR3 region has 17 residues. Unmatched junction bases numbered 10, after V lost 4 bases and J lost 0 bases. Germline V gene sequence: CDR1 SGHNT, CDR2 YYREEE (reference sequence). CDR3 protein: CASSPQARTSGSYEQYF. CDR3 DNA sequence: TGTGCCAGCAGCCCACAAGCGAGGACTAGCGGCTCCTACGAGCAGTACTTC.

This chain links TRBV29-1 with TRBJ2-5; 7 bases fit TRBD1. The CDR3 spans 12 residues. Losses at the gene ends were 5 bases for V and 2 bases for J; bases not matched to a gene: 2. CDR1 and CDR2 from the germline V gene are SQVTM and ANQGSEA. Here the CDR3 DNA reads TGCAGCGTTTTGACAGGGCAAGAGACCCAGTACTTC. Translated, it gives CSVLTGQETQYF. Full variable domain (outside the CDR3, taken from reference TRBV29-1 and TRBJ2-5): SAVISQKPSRDICQRGTSLTIQCQVDSQVTMMFWYRQQPGQSLTLIATANQGSEATYESGFVIDKFPISRPNLTFSTLTVSNMSPEDSSIYLCSVLTGQETQYFGPGTRLLVL.

Here the CDR3 DNA reads TGTGCCAGCAGTTCCAACACTGAAGCTTTCTTT. The encoded protein is CASSSNTEAFF. The J gene is TRBJ1-1, the V gene TRBV6-5; unclear D gene. Germline V gives CDR1 MNHEY, CDR2 SVGAGI. Trimming removed 4 bases at V and 2 bases at J, with 2 bases between. This CDR3 spans 11 amino acids.

This clone has more than one count but fewer than ten. The J gene is TRBJ1-5, the V gene TRBV30; no definite D call. The length of the CDR3 is 16 residues. Trimming stripped 0 bases from V and 1 base from J, with 13 bases between. Looked up from germline, CDR1 is GTSNPN and CDR2 is SVGIG (reference sequence). The CDR3 DNA sequence: TGTGCCTGGAGTGTAGGGTGGACGGGAAGCAATCAGCCCCAGCATTTT. As protein: CAWSVGWTGSNQPQHF. Combining the CDR3 with reference TRBV30 and TRBJ1-5 gives the whole variable domain SQTIHQWPATLVQPVGSPLSLECTVEGTSNPNLYWYRQAAGRGLQLLFYSVGIGQISSEVPQNLSASRPQDRQFILSSKKLLLSDSGFYLCAWSVGWTGSNQPQHFGDGTRLSIL.

As for this clone: One junction end does not reproduce the germline sequence, and a read error may be involved. V and J are TRBV7-7 and TRBJ2-5, with 9 bases matching TRBD2. CDR3 length: 17 residues. Germline-derived CDR1 and CDR2 are SSHAT and FNYEAQ (reference sequence). The CDR3 region has the DNA TGTGCTAGCAGCTTATCGGGTGGCGGGAGGGCCCGAGAGACCCAGTACTTC. Protein product: CASSLSGGGRARETQYF.